The clone carrying this T cell receptor beta chain was observed a handful of times. The repertoire was sequenced with immunoSEQ multiplex PCR; TCRdb's copy has only in-frame clones and lacks some. Among fewer than 70,000 clones listed, approximately 95% were seen once. This sample was taken from a study of preoperative IRX-2 immunotherapy in early breast cancer. The trim removed 1 base at V and 10 bases at J, leaving 6 bases unmatched. The CDR3 is made up of 15 amino acids. Germline V CDR1 and CDR2: SNHLY, FYNNEI. As for treatment: preoperative locoregional IRX-2 cytokine immunotherapy. Preoperative locoregional IRX-2 cytokine immunotherapy was tested in the phase Ib source study.

The chain links TRBV2 to TRBJ1-6; TRBD1 matches at 8 bases. This TCR derives from a human donor with breast cancer. The sample was taken from a patient treated with IRX-2 immunotherapy. CDR3 region: CASSEGQGARSPLHF. The CDR3 bases are TGTGCCAGCAGTGAAGGGCAGGGGGCTCGATCACCCCTCCACTTT.